Shown below are 18 T cell receptor beta chains from a single sample sequenced in a study of T-cell reconstitution after alpha-beta-depleted transplantation in children. Construction of the TCRbeta library involved unique molecular identifiers. Each CDR3 protein is one row after TCRdb ran MiXCR on the PCR reads. The table shows about 600,000 distinct CDR3 sequences, with approximately 10% occurring only once. This specimen consisted of PBMCs from the stem cell graft donor, obtained from the stem cell graft. Every receptor here comes from a human donor who donated a stem cell graft to a child with acute myeloid leukemia.

The V call is TRBV5-1, the J call TRBJ1-1; TRBD1 is a possible D gene (5 bases). V lost 3 bases, J lost 4 bases, and 16 bases lay in between. The CDR3 contains 15 residues. The germline V gene encodes CDR1 SGHRS and CDR2 YFSETQ. The DNA for the CDR3 is TGCGCCAGCAGCTCTAGAGGTCTGGGGGGCACTGAAGCTTTCTTT. Its translation: CASSSRGLGGTEAFF.

The chain recombines TRBV20-1 with TRBJ2-1, with 15 bases that match TRBD2. The CDR3 covers 14 residues. With 6 bases clipped from V and 9 bases from J, the junction kept 6 bases outside the gene matches. Per the germline V gene, CDR1 is DFQATT and CDR2 is SNEGSKA (reference sequence). The CDR3 spells CSAWTSGRAAEQFF. CDR3 DNA: TGCAGTGCATGGACTAGCGGGAGGGCCGCTGAGCAGTTCTTC.

This clonotype was seen a handful of times. The chain recombines TRBV18 with TRBJ2-2, with 9 bases matching TRBD1. Germline trimming cut 0 bases from V and 4 bases from J; bases unmatched to any gene: 3. CDR1 is KGHSH, CDR2 LQKENI, per germline. This CDR3 has 16 residues. The CDR3 is CASSPPDRGITGELFF. CDR3 DNA sequence: TGTGCCAGCTCACCACCGGACAGGGGAATCACCGGGGAGCTGTTTTTT.

A few counts support this clonotype. The chain carries TRBV11-2 and TRBJ2-3, with unresolved D. CDR3 length: 14 amino acids. Germline CDR1 is SGHAT and CDR2 is FQNNGV. The V end was cut by 5 bases, the J end by 2 bases, with 11 bases between. As DNA, the CDR3 is TGTGCCAGCAGCCCTGGGGTTGTCACAGATACGCAGTATTTT. This gives the protein CASSPGVVTDTQYF.

The sample holds many counts of this clonotype. This sequence joins TRBV6-2 or TRBV6-3 and TRBJ1-1; no reliable D call. Germline V gene lookup returns CDR1 MNHEY and CDR2 SVGEGT. Trimming cost V 6 bases and J 6 bases, with 14 bases left between them. The CDR3 totals 13 residues. The CDR3 DNA reads TGTGCCAGCAGGGATGACGTAGCGGCTGAAGCTTTCTTT. Protein sequence: CASRDDVAAEAFF.

This clonotype came up many times. The rearrangement joins TRBV7-3 to TRBJ2-3; 9 nucleotides match TRBD2. Germline CDR1 reads SGHTA; CDR2 reads FQGTGA. V lost 2 bases to trimming and J lost 3 bases; unmatched junction nucleotides: 6. This CDR3 has 16 amino acids. As DNA, the CDR3 is TGTGCCAGCAGCTTAGGTAGCGGGGGCCGGACAGATACGCAGTATTTT. Protein: CASSLGSGGRTDTQYF.

This clonotype was seen only a few times. The chain recombines TRBV4-2 with TRBJ2-7; D remains unclear. The germline gives CDR1 LGHNA, CDR2 YNFKEQ. The CDR3 is made up of 13 amino acids. Trimming removed 3 bases from V and 2 bases from J, with 8 bases in between. The CDR3 protein is CASSQTRAYEQYF. The CDR3 nucleotides are TGTGCCAGCAGCCAGACGCGTGCCTACGAGCAGTACTTC.

Many counts were recorded for this clonotype. V is TRBV3-1 and J is TRBJ2-1; D could derive from TRBD1 or TRBD2 (5 bases each). V lost 6 bases to trimming and J lost 1 base, with 13 bases between them. Germline lookup yields CDR1 LGHDT and CDR2 YNNKEL (reference sequence). The CDR3 has 15 amino acids. CDR3 loop: CASSPPGPSYNEQFF. DNA for the CDR3: TGTGCCAGCAGTCCCCCGGGACCATCCTACAATGAGCAGTTCTTC.

This chain joins TRBV30 and TRBJ1-1; TRBD1 might be the D (5 bases). In germline, CDR1 is GTSNPN, CDR2 SVGIG (reference sequence). The CDR3 extends over 13 amino acids. With 2 bases removed from V and 1 base from J, the gap between germline ends came to 8 bases. CDR3 in DNA: TGTGCCTGGAGTCCAGGGACGAACACTGAAGCTTTCTTT. Amino acids: CAWSPGTNTEAFF.

V usage is TRBV7-6 and J usage is TRBJ2-1, with D unresolved. CDR1 and CDR2 from the germline V gene are SGHVS and FNYEAQ. Trimming removed 5 bases at V and 4 bases at J, with 18 bases between. The length of the CDR3 is 16 residues. CDR3 sequence (DNA): TGTGCCAGCAGCCACCTTACGTCGGGTTATTACAATGAGCAGTTCTTC. Residues: CASSHLTSGYYNEQFF.

This clonotype was detected once. The junction and the germline gene differ at one end; a read error may be behind it. This chain connects TRBV20-1 to TRBJ2-3; 11 bases align to TRBD2. The CDR3 has 18 residues. The germline V gene has CDR1 DFQATT and CDR2 SNEGSKA (reference sequence). The chain's CDR3 is CCARDLSGRAKVTDTQYF. The CDR3 DNA sequence: TGCTGTGCTAGAGATCTTAGCGGGAGGGCCAAGGTCACAGATACGCAGTATTTT.

This clonotype was seen ten or more times. V gene TRBV6-1 combines with J gene TRBJ2-3, with TRBD2 matching over 7 bases. Germline loops: CDR1 MNHNS, CDR2 SASEGT. J lost 2 bases, V lost 5 bases, and 1 base had no gene match. This CDR3 region has 13 residues. CDR3 in DNA: TGTGCCAGCAGTAGGGACTACACAGATACGCAGTATTTT. This codes for CASSRDYTDTQYF.

This clonotype has a count of ten or more. The chain combines TRBV9 with TRBJ1-1; the D is unclear. This CDR3 contains 13 residues. V was pared by 2 bases and J by 3 bases, with 8 bases between. In germline, CDR1 is SGDLS, CDR2 YYNGEE. The CDR3 DNA is TGTGCCAGCAGCGTTAACACCCACACTGAAGCTTTCTTT. This sequence encodes CASSVNTHTEAFF.

Ten or more counts support this clonotype. DNA of the CDR3: TGTGCCAGCAGCCAGGGGGGGATGAAGACCCAGTACTTC. It specifies CASSQGGMKTQYF. This rearrangement joins TRBV3-1 to TRBJ2-5; 7 bases line up with TRBD2. The CDR3 length is 13 residues. The V segment lost 3 bases and the J segment 6 bases; nucleotides outside the gene matches: 4. Germline-derived CDR1 and CDR2 are LGHDT and YNNKEL (reference sequence).

The rearrangement links TRBV20-1 to TRBJ2-3; D not resolved. V was cut by 0 bases and J by 3 bases, with 10 bases left in between. CDR1 and CDR2 (germline): DFQATT, SNEGSKA (reference sequence). The CDR3 contains 14 residues. CDR3 residues: CSAREGAYTDTQYF. CDR3 in DNA: TGCAGTGCTAGAGAAGGAGCTTATACAGATACGCAGTATTTT.

J is TRBJ2-1 and V is TRBV7-2; TRBD2 matches 13 bases. The CDR3 is 14 residues long. With V trimmed by 4 bases and J by 13 bases, 7 bases remained unmatched. Germline loops: CDR1 SGHTA, CDR2 FQGNSA. This CDR3 is CASSSRGLAGIQFF. CDR3 sequence (DNA): TGTGCCAGCAGCTCAAGGGGACTAGCGGGGATACAGTTCTTC.

The rearrangement uses TRBV30 and TRBJ2-5, with TRBD2 identical over 11 bases. CDR1 and CDR2 from the germline V gene are GTSNPN and SVGIG (reference sequence). Trimming removed 2 bases from V and 5 bases from J; junction bases left unmatched: 4. The CDR3 is made up of 14 amino acids. Here the CDR3 reads CAWSTSGSGETQYF. The CDR3 bases are TGTGCCTGGAGTACTAGCGGGAGTGGTGAGACCCAGTACTTC.

Many counts were recorded for this clonotype. This sequence joins TRBV3-1 and TRBJ2-1, with D unclear. The germline CDR1 and CDR2 sequences are LGHDT and YNNKEL (reference sequence). Trimming left V 5 bases short and J 9 bases short, with 14 bases between. The CDR3 is 13 residues long. CDR3 sequence reads: CASSAMNMGEQFF. The CDR3 DNA reads TGTGCCAGCAGCGCTATGAACATGGGTGAGCAGTTCTTC.